These 13 T cell receptor beta chains were sequenced from one sample in a study of control samples from healthy donors and cancer patients. Produced via immunoSEQ multiplex PCR; TCRdb's table is partial and in-frame only. Among fewer than 300,000 clones, over 75% were seen once, and the ten largest hold about an eighth. The sequenced sample consisted of PBMCs. All receptors come from a woman aged 60-70 years with lung cancer.

Worth noting for this clone: The identical CDR3 is also encoded by other nucleotide sequences in the sample. This sequence joins TRBV7-9 and TRBJ2-2; D is perhaps TRBD1 (6 bases). Trimming cost V 5 bases and J 5 bases, with 12 bases left between them. CDR1 and CDR2 from the germline V gene are SEHNR and FQNEAQ (reference sequence). This CDR3 has 14 amino acids. The CDR3 protein is CASSLGHGTGELFF. The DNA for the CDR3 is TGTGCCAGCAGCCTGGGACACGGTACCGGGGAGCTGTTTTTT.

This clone was recorded once. The J gene is TRBJ2-7, the V gene TRBV7-2, with unresolved D. CDR3 length: 12 residues. CDR1 is SGHTA and CDR2 is FQGNSA in the germline V gene. V dropped 4 bases and J dropped 2 bases, with 6 bases sitting between them. CDR3 residues: CASSYLPYEQYF. CDR3 bases: TGTGCCAGCAGCTACCTGCCCTACGAGCAGTACTTC.

This chain joins TRBV7-8 and TRBJ2-7, with D perhaps given as TRBD1 or TRBD2 (5 bases each). This CDR3 region has 15 residues. V lost 1 base, J lost 0 bases, and 10 bases lay in between. Germline V CDR1 and CDR2: SGHVS, FQNEAQ. The CDR3 region is CASSLGPGRSYEQYF. CDR3 DNA: TGTGCCAGCAGCTTAGGACCGGGACGCTCCTACGAGCAGTACTTC.

As to this clone: Other DNA sequences in this sample translate to the same CDR3. V and J are TRBV9 and TRBJ1-1; D remains unclear. Germline CDR1 reads SGDLS; CDR2 reads YYNGEE. This CDR3 region has 13 residues. Trimming took 1 base from V and 1 from J, leaving 5 bases between them. This CDR3 reads CASSVTGNTEAFF. CDR3 sequence (DNA): TGTGCCAGCAGCGTAACGGGGAACACTGAAGCTTTCTTT.

V usage is TRBV7-3 and J usage is TRBJ1-1, with D unresolved. Between the trimmed V and J ends, which lost 3 bases and 4 bases, there was a span of 9 bases. Germline V gene data show CDR1 as SGHTA and CDR2 as FQGTGA. The CDR3 covers 13 residues. CDR3 sequence reads: CASSFSDFTEAFF. CDR3 sequence (DNA): TGTGCCAGCAGCTTTTCAGACTTCACTGAAGCTTTCTTT.

The rearrangement links TRBV19 to TRBJ1-1, with D possibly being TRBD1 (6 bases). The germline V and J ends were trimmed by 4 bases and 0 bases, with 9 bases remaining between them. Germline V gene data show CDR1 as LNHDA and CDR2 as SQIVND (reference sequence). The CDR3 length is 14 residues. The CDR3 DNA sequence: TGTGCCAGTAGTACCAACAGGGTGAACACTGAAGCTTTCTTT. This gives the protein CASSTNRVNTEAFF.

The J gene is TRBJ2-3, the V gene TRBV3-1 (or the pseudogene TRBV3-2), with 14 bases identical to TRBD2. Germline values: CDR1 LGHDT, CDR2 YNNKEL (reference sequence). V was pared by 4 bases and J by 7 bases, with 7 bases of the junction left unmatched. The CDR3 is made up of 16 amino acids. Here the CDR3 DNA reads TGTGCCAGCAGCCGGACTAGCGGGAGGCCAGGGAATACGCAGTATTTT. Its translation is CASSRTSGRPGNTQYF.

This chain connects TRBV2 to TRBJ1-2, with TRBD1 matching over 11 bases. J gave up 7 bases and V 5 bases, and 3 bases lay outside the gene matches. The CDR3 loop spans 13 amino acids. Germline CDR1 and CDR2: SNHLY and FYNNEI. CDR3 in amino acids: CASSSGTGGGYTF. In DNA, the CDR3 is TGTGCCAGCAGTTCCGGGACAGGGGGTGGCTACACCTTC.

The chain links TRBV6-1 to TRBJ1-1; D not resolved. Trimming left V 1 base short and J 0 bases short, with 15 bases between. The CDR3 extends over 17 amino acids. CDR1 MNHNS and CDR2 SASEGT come from the germline V gene. The CDR3 spells CASSEVGWGSMNTEAFF. The CDR3, as DNA: TGTGCCAGCAGTGAAGTTGGGTGGGGAAGTATGAACACTGAAGCTTTCTTT.

The chain uses TRBV5-4 and TRBJ2-5, with TRBD2 as a possible D gene (6 bases). Trimming removed 0 bases from V and 3 bases from J, with 18 bases in between. The CDR3 is 17 amino acids. CDR1 and CDR2 from the germline V gene are SGHNT and YYREEE (reference sequence). The CDR3 spells CASSLGSGVDNKETQYF. For the CDR3, the DNA is TGTGCCAGCAGCTTGGGATCGGGGGTGGACAATAAAGAGACCCAGTACTTC.

The J gene is TRBJ2-7, the V gene TRBV6-5, with a tentative D call TRBD1 (6 bases). The germline V gene has CDR1 MNHEY and CDR2 SVGAGI. The CDR3 spans 14 residues. V was trimmed by 4 bases and J by 4 bases, leaving 14 bases between them. This CDR3 reads CASSFADRRYEQYF. As DNA, the CDR3 is TGTGCCAGCAGTTTTGCGGACAGACGATACGAGCAGTACTTC.

This rearrangement joins TRBV28 to TRBJ1-1; no reliable D call. CDR3 length: 14 residues. Between the trimmed V and J ends, which lost 0 bases and 3 bases, there was a span of 8 bases. Germline lookup yields CDR1 MDHEN and CDR2 SYDVKM. CDR3 in amino acids: CASSLWGGYTEAFF. The DNA for the CDR3 is TGTGCCAGCAGTTTATGGGGCGGTTACACTGAAGCTTTCTTT. Combining the CDR3 with reference TRBV28 and TRBJ1-1 gives the whole variable domain DVKVTQSSRYLVKRTGEKVFLECVQDMDHENMFWYRQDPGLGLRLIYFSYDVKMKEKGDIPEGYSVSREKKERFSLILESASTNQTSMYLCASSLWGGYTEAFFGQGTRLTVV.

This chain joins TRBV5-1 and TRBJ1-2; 7 nucleotides line up with TRBD1. Trimming at V came to 0 bases and at J to 8 bases, leaving 13 bases not matched to a gene. Per germline, CDR1 SGHRS and CDR2 YFSETQ. There are 16 residues in the CDR3. Here the CDR3 reads CASSLVEGGISKGYTF. The CDR3 DNA reads TGCGCCAGCAGCTTGGTTGAAGGGGGCATTTCCAAGGGCTACACCTTC.